This is a list of T cell receptor beta chains from one sample in a study of PD-1 blockade in classical Hodgkin lymphoma. The protocol was immunoSEQ multiplex PCR, while the TCRdb copy is restricted to in-frame clones and leaves out a portion. The data contain 85,000 to 90,000 clones, roughly nine tenths of them singletons. Sequencing was performed on peripheral blood mononuclear cells (PBMCs), taken before the fourth cycle of nivolumab. The receptor set was obtained from a human donor with classical Hodgkin lymphoma. CDR3s include the opening cysteine and the closing phenylalanine or tryptophan. The order of the fields is J gene, clone size, D gene, V gene, CDR3 DNA, CDR3 protein. D genes are given only for firm matches. Rows may omit the clone size; those that give it use once, few, many or a size class.

J: TRBJ2-1; size: -; D: -; V: TRBV7-9; DNA: TGTGCCAGCAGCTCCCGAAGGGGACCGTATGAGCAGTTCTTC; CDR3: CASSSRRGPYEQFF
J: TRBJ1-1; size: -; D: TRBD1; V: TRBV6-5; DNA: TGTGCCAGCAGGGAAACAGGGACAGGGAAAAAAGCTTTCTTT; CDR3: CASRETGTGKKAFF
J: TRBJ1-2; size: -; D: -; V: TRBV5-1; DNA: TGCGCCAGCAGCTTAACACAGGATCTCGGTGGCTACACCTTC; CDR3: CASSLTQDLGGYTF
J: TRBJ1-5; size: -; D: -; V: TRBV27; DNA: TGTGCCAGCAGCTTAGCGGGGTGGGGAGGTCAGCCCCAGCATTTT; CDR3: CASSLAGWGGQPQHF
J: TRBJ2-3; size: -; D: TRBD2; V: TRBV7-2; DNA: TGTGCCAGCAGCTGGAAGGTTCTAGCGGGGGGAGCAGATACGCAGTATTTT; CDR3: CASSWKVLAGGADTQYF
J: TRBJ1-1; size: -; D: -; V: TRBV7-9; DNA: TGTGCCAGCAGCTTAGGGGAGAGGGTAGACACTGAAGCTTTCTTT; CDR3: CASSLGERVDTEAFF
J: TRBJ2-7; size: -; D: -; V: TRBV6-4; DNA: TGTGCCAGCAGTTACGGGACGGCCGATCCCTACGAGCAGTACTTC; CDR3: CASSYGTADPYEQYF
J: TRBJ2-1; size: -; D: TRBD1; V: TRBV9; DNA: TGTGCCAGCAGCGTAGGACAGGGGGCATGGAATGAGCAGTTCTTC; CDR3: CASSVGQGAWNEQFF
J: TRBJ1-1; size: -; D: -; V: TRBV7-9; DNA: TGTGCCAGCAGCATCCTAGATGGGGGAGGCGCTGAAGCTTTCTTT; CDR3: CASSILDGGGAEAFF
J: TRBJ2-7; size: -; D: TRBD2; V: TRBV2; DNA: TGTGCCAGCAAAACTAGCGGGGTGTACGAGCAGTACTTC; CDR3: CASKTSGVYEQYF
J: TRBJ1-6; size: -; D: -; V: TRBV9; DNA: TGTGCCAGCAGCGTACTTGACAGGAGCTCCTATAATTCACCCCTCCACTTT; CDR3: CASSVLDRSSYNSPLHF
J: TRBJ2-7; size: -; D: -; V: TRBV30; DNA: TGTGCCTGGAGTCCACCCCTGGCACAGCGCTCCTACGAGCAGTACTTC; CDR3: CAWSPPLAQRSYEQYF
J: TRBJ2-1; size: few; D: TRBD2; V: TRBV10-3; DNA: TGTGCCATCAGTGAGGGGACTAGCGGGGTCGGAGGCTACAATGAGCAGTTCTTC; CDR3: CAISEGTSGVGGYNEQFF
J: TRBJ2-7; size: -; D: TRBD1; V: TRBV27; DNA: TGTGCCAGCAGTCGCTACCCGGGACAGGGTCTCTACGAGCAGTACTTC; CDR3: CASSRYPGQGLYEQYF
J: TRBJ2-7; size: -; D: -; V: TRBV21-1; DNA: TGTGCCAGCAGCAAAAACCCAGAACTCTCCTACGAGCAGTACTTC; CDR3: CASSKNPELSYEQYF
J: TRBJ2-2; size: once; D: TRBD1; V: TRBV19; DNA: TGTGCCAGTAGTGACCCGGGACAGTTAACCGGGTCTTTCGAGCTGTTTTTT; CDR3: CASSDPGQLTGSFELFF
J: TRBJ1-2; size: -; D: -; V: TRBV6-5; DNA: TGTGCCAGCAGTTACAACGGGAACTATGGCTACACCTTC; CDR3: CASSYNGNYGYTF
J: TRBJ2-3; size: -; D: -; V: TRBV29-1; DNA: TGCAGCGTCTTGCAGGGACGGCTTACAGATACGCAGTATTTT; CDR3: CSVLQGRLTDTQYF
J: TRBJ1-5; size: -; D: -; V: TRBV27; DNA: TGTGCCAGCCAATCGGGGCAGGGTAATCAGCCCCAGCATTTT; CDR3: CASQSGQGNQPQHF
J: TRBJ2-1; size: -; D: TRBD2; V: TRBV5-1; DNA: TGCGCCAGCAGCGGACATCCCCAAGCGGGGTACGAGCAGTTCTTC; CDR3: CASSGHPQAGYEQFF
J: TRBJ1-6; size: -; D: TRBD1; V: TRBV5-6; DNA: TGTGCCAGCAGTGACAGGGGATCACCCCTCCACTTT; CDR3: CASSDRGSPLHF
J: TRBJ1-2; size: -; D: -; V: TRBV19; DNA: TGTGCCAGTAGCCCCACGGGGTGGGGCTACACCTTC; CDR3: CASSPTGWGYTF
J: TRBJ1-4; size: -; D: TRBD1; V: TRBV9; DNA: TGTGCCAGCAGCGCCGGGACAGGGGAAGGAGAAAAACTGTTTTTT; CDR3: CASSAGTGEGEKLFF
J: TRBJ2-7; size: -; D: -; V: TRBV5-1; DNA: TGCGCCAGCAGCTTGGACGGACGCCACTACGAGCAGTACTTC; CDR3: CASSLDGRHYEQYF
J: TRBJ2-1; size: -; D: TRBD2; V: TRBV7-6; DNA: TGTGCCAGCAGCTTAATTGACTTTCGTTCAAGCGGGGGTTACAATGAGCAGTTCTTC; CDR3: CASSLIDFRSSGGYNEQFF
J: TRBJ2-2; size: -; D: -; V: TRBV23-1; DNA: TGCGCCAGCAGTCAAGGACTCAGGAACACCGGGGAGCTGTTTTTT; CDR3: CASSQGLRNTGELFF
J: TRBJ1-3; size: -; D: -; V: TRBV19; DNA: TGTGCCAGTAGTATAGTAGCCCAGCTCTTACTCCCAAACACCATATATTTT; CDR3: CASSIVAQLLLPNTIYF
J: TRBJ1-5; size: once; D: TRBD1; V: TRBV5-1; DNA: TGCGCCAGCAGCTGGGGCGGGGACAGGGTTAGCAATCAGCCCCAGCATTTT; CDR3: CASSWGGDRVSNQPQHF
J: TRBJ1-4; size: -; D: TRBD1; V: TRBV4-2; DNA: TGTGCCAGCAGCCAAGCCGGTTCGTCAGGTGACTTGATAGGGGGCGCAAAGGAAAAACTGTTTTTT; CDR3: CASSQAGSSGDLIGGAKEKLFF
J: TRBJ2-5; size: -; D: TRBD2; V: TRBV5-1; DNA: TGCGCCAGCAGCCCCTCGAGGCTAGCGGGGGGCGGGCTGGCGACCCAGTACTTC; CDR3: CASSPSRLAGGGLATQYF
J: TRBJ1-2; size: -; D: TRBD1; V: TRBV5-1; DNA: TGCGCCAGCAGCTTATTCCCGGGACAGGGGGCGGACTATGGCTACACCTTC; CDR3: CASSLFPGQGADYGYTF
J: TRBJ2-3; size: -; D: -; V: TRBV9; DNA: TGTGCCAGCAGCGAGTGGTCCACAGATACGCAGTATTTT; CDR3: CASSEWSTDTQYF